The 17 T cell receptor beta chains given below trace back to one sample, sequenced in a study of cytomegalovirus exposure and HLA in healthy donors. PCR employed 60 Vbeta and 13 Jbeta primers. TCRdb keeps only in-frame clones here, not all; method: immunoSEQ multiplex PCR. This table has fewer than 150,000 clones, about three quarters appearing once. The sequencing sample was made of PBMCs. These receptors all come from a human donor in good health.

The chain has TRBV9 and TRBJ1-1, with 11 bases identical to TRBD1. CDR3 length: 19 residues. Germline V gene data show CDR1 as SGDLS and CDR2 as YYNGEE. Trimming removed 4 bases from V and 4 bases from J; junction bases left unmatched: 18. In DNA form, the CDR3 reads TGTGCCAGCAGCCCTCCCCGGACAGGGGGCGCGGGTGGTGGCACTGAAGCTTTCTTT. Its translation is CASSPPRTGGAGGGTEAFF. The full variable domain, in which reference TRBV9 and TRBJ1-1 provide the parts outside the CDR3, is DSGVTQTPKHLITATGQRVTLRCSPRSGDLSVYWYQQSLDQGLQFLIQYYNGEERAKGNILERFSAQQFPDLHSELNLSSLELGDSALYFCASSPPRTGGAGGGTEAFFGQGTRLTVV.

V gene TRBV5-4 combines with J gene TRBJ2-1, with TRBD2 matching over 8 bases. The CDR3 is 14 amino acids. V shed 2 bases and J 4 bases; nucleotides not matched to a gene: 2. Germline CDR1 and CDR2: SGHNT and YYREEE (reference sequence). CDR3 in DNA: TGTGCCAGCAGCTTTAGCGGGGATTACAATGAGCAGTTCTTC. It specifies CASSFSGDYNEQFF.

The DNA of the CDR3 is TGTGCCAGCAGTGAAAGGGGGCTCAGCTACAATGAGCAGTTCTTC. Its protein product is CASSERGLSYNEQFF. The rearrangement links TRBV6-1 to TRBJ2-1, with 7 bases identical to TRBD1. CDR1 and CDR2 from the germline V gene are MNHNS and SASEGT. This CDR3 spans 15 amino acids. Trimming took 2 bases from V and 3 from J; bases not matched to a gene: 4.

This rearrangement joins TRBV7-8 to TRBJ2-1; TRBD2 matches 13 bases. Germline lookup yields CDR1 SGHVS and CDR2 FQNEAQ. V lost 5 bases to trimming and J lost 3 bases; unmatched junction nucleotides: 13. The CDR3 sequence is 19 residues long. CDR3 sequence: CASSLGRGLAGTYYNEQFF. The CDR3 coding sequence is TGTGCCAGCAGCCTGGGGAGGGGACTAGCGGGAACTTACTACAATGAGCAGTTCTTC.

The chain joins TRBV6-4 to TRBJ2-7, with TRBD2 matching over 11 bases. The CDR3 runs 15 residues. The junction had 3 bases not matched to a gene; V was cut back by 5 bases and J by 0 bases. Germline loops: CDR1 MRHNA, CDR2 SNTAGT. The CDR3 DNA follows: TGTGCCAGCAGTATACTAGCGGGGGACTCCTACGAGCAGTACTTC. Its translation: CASSILAGDSYEQYF.

This chain joins TRBV7-9 and TRBJ1-5; D unclear. CDR3 length: 14 residues. CDR1 and CDR2 (germline): SEHNR, FQNEAQ (reference sequence). Trimming pared 5 bases from V and 0 bases from J, leaving 8 bases between. The DNA of the CDR3 is TGTGCCAGCAGCGGTAGCGATAGCAATCAGCCCCAGCATTTT. Translating gives CASSGSDSNQPQHF.

This chain connects TRBV18 to TRBJ2-5; 7 nucleotides match TRBD1. V gave up 2 bases and J gave up 3 bases; unmatched junction bases: 3. The germline V gene has CDR1 KGHSH and CDR2 LQKENI. The CDR3 loop spans 14 amino acids. CDR3 loop: CASSPGTEEETQYF. CDR3 sequence (DNA): TGTGCCAGCTCACCAGGGACAGAAGAAGAGACCCAGTACTTC.

On this clone: At one of its ends the junction is not consistent with the germline gene, which may arise from a read error. The chain uses TRBV7-7 and TRBJ1-5; no clear D. Germline loops: CDR1 SSHAT, CDR2 FNYEAQ (reference sequence). This CDR3 contains 16 residues. In DNA, the CDR3 is TGTGCTAGCAGCTTAGTCGCCAGATATAGCAATCAGCCCCAGCATTTT. Residues: CASSLVARYSNQPQHF. Complete variable domain (other parts from reference TRBV7-7 and TRBJ1-5): GAGVSQSPRYKVTKRGQDVTLRCDPISSHATLYWYQQALGQGPEFLTYFNYEAQPDKSGLPSDRFSAERPEGSISTLTIQRTEQRDSAMYRCASSLVARYSNQPQHFGDGTRLSIL.

The chain links TRBV6-1 to TRBJ1-5, with 10 positions matching TRBD1. CDR1 is MNHNS, CDR2 SASEGT, per germline. With 4 bases clipped from V and 1 base from J, the junction kept 7 bases outside the gene matches. This CDR3 is 17 amino acids long. CDR3 region: CASSVLPGQGSNQPQHF. DNA for the CDR3: TGTGCCAGCAGTGTCTTACCGGGACAGGGGAGCAATCAGCCCCAGCATTTT.

This clone was found once. The chain joins TRBV9 to TRBJ1-2; D is ambiguous. Germline CDR1 and CDR2: SGDLS and YYNGEE. The germline V and J ends were trimmed by 0 bases and 5 bases, with 11 bases remaining between them. The CDR3 sequence is 14 residues long. The DNA of the CDR3 is TGTGCCAGCAGCGTAGAAAGAGATCCATATGGCTACACCTTC. Protein: CASSVERDPYGYTF.

The chain employs TRBV9 and TRBJ2-7; 10 bases are shared with TRBD1. Germline V gene sequence: CDR1 SGDLS, CDR2 YYNGEE. The CDR3 length is 14 residues. J was trimmed by 4 bases and V by 4 bases; bases with no gene match: 5. In DNA form, the CDR3 reads TGTGCCAGCAGCTTTGGACAGGGGGGATACGAGCAGTACTTC. Translation gives CASSFGQGGYEQYF.

The chain carries TRBV4-1 and TRBJ2-5, with 8 positions matching TRBD2. This CDR3 has 16 residues. V was pared by 1 base and J by 5 bases, with 9 bases of the junction left unmatched. Germline V gene sequence: CDR1 MGHRA, CDR2 YSYEKL. CDR3 nucleotide sequence: TGCGCCAGCAGCCAAGGGGAAGGACTAGCCGCCGAGACCCAGTACTTC. This encodes CASSQGEGLAAETQYF.

The V call is TRBV28, the J call TRBJ2-5; 11 bases align to TRBD1. J lost 5 bases, V lost 5 bases, and 7 bases had no gene match. The CDR3 length is 15 residues. CDR1 and CDR2 from the germline V gene are MDHEN and SYDVKM. The CDR3 DNA follows: TGTGCCAGCAGTATCGGGACAGGGGGGAGTGAGACCCAGTACTTC. Protein sequence: CASSIGTGGSETQYF.

The chain recombines TRBV29-1 with TRBJ2-3; 14 bases fit TRBD2. The ends lost 4 bases at V and 6 bases at J; junction bases unmatched: 0. CDR1 and CDR2 (germline): SQVTM, ANQGSEA. This CDR3 region has 13 residues. The CDR3 loop reads CSVGLAGGDTQYF. As DNA, the CDR3 is TGCAGCGTTGGACTAGCGGGAGGGGATACGCAGTATTTT.

The chain links TRBV2 to TRBJ2-2; 10 positions match TRBD1. The CDR3 runs to 15 residues. Looked up from germline, CDR1 is SNHLY and CDR2 is FYNNEI. V lost 7 bases and J lost 7; bases outside the gene matches: 9. Here the CDR3 reads CASTLDRGIGGELFF. CDR3 nucleotide sequence: TGTGCCAGCACCCTGGACAGGGGGATTGGCGGGGAGCTGTTTTTT.

V gene TRBV25-1 combines with J gene TRBJ1-1; D is unresolved. This CDR3 has 13 residues. V was clipped by 6 bases and J by 4 bases, with 12 bases between them. Germline-derived CDR1 and CDR2 are MGHDK and SYGVNS. This CDR3 reads CASSGSRGTEAFF. The CDR3 nucleotides read TGTGCCAGCAGCGGGAGTCGGGGCACTGAAGCTTTCTTT.

The chain combines TRBV5-1 with TRBJ2-3; 7 bases line up with TRBD2. The CDR3 extends over 16 amino acids. After removal of 0 bases from V and 6 bases from J, the junction contained 10 bases not matched to a gene. Germline V CDR1 and CDR2: SGHRS, YFSETQ. The chain's CDR3 is CASSLDASGPQDTQYF. DNA of the CDR3: TGCGCCAGCAGCTTGGATGCTAGCGGCCCCCAGGATACGCAGTATTTT.